A selection of T cell receptor beta chains follows, all from one sample in a study of blood T cell repertoires in COVID-19. The data were produced by immunoSEQ multiplex PCR, yet TCRdb's version contains in-frame clones alone and is incomplete. Of about 120,000 clones in the sample, 78% were seen once. Sequencing input: peripheral blood. Every receptor here comes from a man between 65 and 79 years old with acute or convalescent COVID-19. The CDR3 runs from the conserved cysteine through the conserved F or W. The order of the fields is J gene, clone size, V gene, D gene, CDR3 protein, CDR3 DNA. The D gene is left open where the match is weak. Clone sizes are given selectively: once, few, many, or a class where the clone is expanded.

TRBJ1-2	-	TRBV18	TRBD1	CASSPLADRGDYGYTF	TGTGCCAGCTCACCACTGGCAGACAGGGGTGACTATGGCTACACCTTC
TRBJ1-5	-	TRBV6-2/TRBV6-3	-	CASSYSSNSNQPQHF	TGTGCCAGCAGTTACTCGTCTAATAGCAATCAGCCCCAGCATTTT
TRBJ1-3	-	TRBV4-2	TRBD1	CASSQASGQGLVGRNTIYF	TGTGCCAGCAGCCAAGCGTCGGGACAGGGACTTGTTGGTCGAAACACCATATATTTT
TRBJ2-7	-	TRBV20-1	-	CSAYTLNEQYF	TGCAGTGCGTACACCCTCAACGAGCAGTACTTC
TRBJ2-1	-	TRBV12-5	TRBD2	CASGSGTSGLGEQFF	TGTGCTAGTGGTTCTGGGACTAGCGGACTTGGGGAGCAGTTCTTC
TRBJ2-1	-	TRBV24-1	-	CATSDPLEVSWFF	TGTGCCACCAGTGACCCACTAGAGGTGTCTTGGTTCTTC
TRBJ2-1	-	TRBV29-1	TRBD2	CSATSGGGSYNEQFF	TGCAGCGCGACTAGCGGGGGAGGCTCCTACAATGAGCAGTTCTTC
TRBJ2-3	-	TRBV12-3/TRBV12-4	-	CASRYKNADTQYF	TGTGCCAGCAGATACAAGAACGCAGATACGCAGTATTTT
TRBJ2-3	-	TRBV13	TRBD2	CASSTGTSDTDTQYF	TGTGCCAGCAGCACCGGGACTAGCGACACAGATACGCAGTATTTT
TRBJ2-2	-	TRBV5-1	TRBD2	CASSLVLAGGSNTGELFF	TGCGCCAGCAGCTTGGTACTAGCGGGGGGTTCGAACACCGGGGAGCTGTTTTTT
TRBJ2-3	-	TRBV4-3	-	CASSQDDWSTDTQYF	TGCGCCAGCAGCCAAGATGACTGGAGCACAGATACGCAGTATTTT
TRBJ1-1	-	TRBV2	TRBD1	CASSGTGSGTEAFF	TGTGCCAGCAGTGGGACAGGGTCGGGCACTGAAGCTTTCTTT
TRBJ2-1	-	TRBV5-1	-	CASSFRTGENNEQFF	TGCGCCAGCAGCTTTCGTACCGGTGAAAACAATGAGCAGTTCTTC
TRBJ2-1	-	TRBV15	-	CATSPGQGRPYNEQFF	TGTGCCACCAGCCCCGGTCAGGGGCGACCCTACAATGAGCAGTTCTTC
TRBJ2-7	-	TRBV3-1/TRBV3-2	-	CASSQDPRTYEQYF	TGTGCCAGCAGCCAAGATCCCAGGACCTACGAGCAGTACTTC
TRBJ2-1	-	TRBV18	-	CASSYKHSDIFGNEQFF	TGTGCCAGCTCATACAAGCACTCGGACATTTTTGGCAATGAGCAGTTCTTC
TRBJ1-2	-	TRBV19	TRBD1	CASSITRGQDNYGYTF	TGTGCCAGTAGTATAACCCGGGGACAGGACAACTATGGCTACACCTTC
TRBJ2-1	few	TRBV6-2/TRBV6-3	-	CASSYPGHVEQFF	TGTGCCAGCAGTTACCCCGGACACGTAGAGCAGTTCTTC
TRBJ2-3	once	TRBV5-1	TRBD2	CASSLGQVAGMATQYF	TGCGCCAGCAGCCTTGGCCAGGTAGCGGGGATGGCTACGCAGTATTTT
TRBJ1-1	-	TRBV29-1	-	CSSQNQGNTEAFF	TGCAGCTCCCAAAATCAGGGGAACACTGAAGCTTTCTTT
TRBJ2-5	-	TRBV24-1	TRBD2	CATSDFVVAGVETQYF	TGTGCCACCAGTGATTTTGTGGTAGCGGGGGTAGAGACCCAGTACTTC
TRBJ1-2	-	TRBV5-6	-	CASSLAGGGYTF	TGTGCCAGCAGCTTGGCGGGAGGAGGCTACACCTTC
TRBJ1-2	-	TRBV7-2	-	CASSSRVSYGYTF	TGTGCCAGCAGCTCCAGGGTCTCCTATGGCTACACCTTC
TRBJ1-2	-	TRBV6-5	-	CASSWTQNYGYTF	TGTGCCAGCAGTTGGACTCAAAACTATGGCTACACCTTC
TRBJ1-6	-	TRBV6-5	-	CASSGVFNSPLHF	TGTGCCAGCTCGGGGGTTTTCAATTCACCCCTCCACTTT
TRBJ1-1	-	TRBV15	-	CATSGLGQRNTEAFF	TGTGCCACCAGCGGCCTCGGACAGAGGAACACTGAAGCTTTCTTT
TRBJ2-1	-	TRBV11-2	-	CASSLVLSTGEQFF	TGTGCCAGCAGCTTAGTCCTAAGCACAGGGGAGCAGTTCTTC
TRBJ2-2	-	TRBV15	-	CATSSPVVEGLFF	TGTGCCACCAGCAGTCCGGTAGTGGAGGGGCTGTTTTTT
TRBJ2-7	-	TRBV9	-	CASSVGQRPYEQYF	TGTGCCAGCAGCGTAGGACAGCGCCCCTACGAGCAGTACTTC
TRBJ2-7	once	TRBV12-5	TRBD1	CASGPSPGTDYYEQYF	TGTGCTAGTGGTCCCTCCCCCGGGACAGATTACTACGAGCAGTACTTC
TRBJ1-1	few	TRBV7-3	TRBD1	CASSSQGGTEAFF	TGTGCCAGCAGCTCACAGGGGGGCACTGAAGCTTTCTTT
TRBJ2-2	-	TRBV5-5	-	CASTNGGNTGELFF	TGTGCCAGCACTAACGGGGGGAACACCGGGGAGCTGTTTTTT
TRBJ2-7	-	TRBV12-5	TRBD1	CASGPWDSPYEQYF	TGTGCTAGTGGTCCATGGGACAGCCCCTACGAGCAGTACTTC
TRBJ2-1	-	TRBV3-1/TRBV3-2	-	CASSQARVGANYYNEQFF	TGTGCCAGCAGCCAGGCTCGTGTGGGGGCGAATTATTACAATGAGCAGTTCTTC
TRBJ2-2	-	TRBV13	-	CASSLPNTGELFF	TGTGCCAGCAGCCTTCCTAACACCGGGGAGCTGTTTTTT
TRBJ1-3	-	TRBV5-1	-	CASSLGVPSGNTIYF	TGCGCCAGCAGCTTAGGGGTCCCCTCCGGAAACACCATATATTTT
TRBJ2-1	-	TRBV6-4	TRBD2	CASSERLAGAYNEQFF	TGTGCCAGCAGTGAAAGGCTAGCGGGGGCCTACAATGAGCAGTTCTTC
TRBJ2-3	-	TRBV7-3	TRBD1	CASSPGQRSTDTQYF	TGTGCCAGCAGCCCGGGACAGCGAAGCACAGATACGCAGTATTTT
TRBJ2-5	-	TRBV6-5	-	CASMSVQETQYF	TGTGCCAGCATGTCAGTCCAAGAGACCCAGTACTTC
TRBJ2-7	-	TRBV11-1	-	CASSRRTIYYEQYF	TGTGCCAGCAGCCGCAGGACTATCTACTACGAGCAGTACTTC
TRBJ2-5	-	TRBV12-5	TRBD1	CASGLTTGGTQTQYF	TGTGCTAGTGGTTTGACAACAGGGGGCACTCAGACCCAGTACTTC
TRBJ1-5	once	TRBV4-1	TRBD1	CASSQGPVTGDGQPQHF	TGCGCCAGCAGCCAAGGTCCAGTTACAGGGGACGGACAGCCCCAGCATTTT
TRBJ1-1	-	TRBV7-9	-	CASTPGGVLANTEAFF	TGTGCCAGCACCCCCGGGGGGGTTCTCGCGAACACTGAAGCTTTCTTT
TRBJ2-7	-	TRBV5-6	-	CASSLGRVGEQYF	TGTGCCAGCAGCTTGGGCAGGGTGGGGGAGCAGTACTTC
TRBJ1-4	-	TRBV4-3	-	CASSQDKSHEKLFF	TGCGCCAGCAGCCAAGATAAGAGTCATGAAAAACTGTTTTTT
TRBJ1-2	-	TRBV18	-	CASSPSVQYGYTF	TGTGCCAGCTCACCGAGTGTCCAATATGGCTACACCTTC
TRBJ1-2	-	TRBV24-1	-	CATSATSRGYTF	TGTGCCACCAGTGCGACATCTCGAGGCTACACCTTC
TRBJ2-5	-	TRBV20-1	-	CSASPGGETQYF	TGCAGTGCTAGTCCCGGAGGGGAGACCCAGTACTTC
TRBJ2-1	few	TRBV5-8	-	CASSLTAPTMFDEQFF	TGTGCCAGCAGCCTGACGGCACCGACAATGTTCGATGAGCAGTTCTTC
TRBJ2-7	once	TRBV6-6	TRBD1	CASSYSGQGSYEQYF	TGTGCCAGCAGTTACAGCGGACAGGGGTCCTACGAGCAGTACTTC
TRBJ2-5	-	TRBV19	TRBD1	CASSIVGTRTGMAETQYF	TGTGCCAGTAGTATAGTTGGAACCCGGACAGGGATGGCAGAGACCCAGTACTTC
TRBJ2-5	once	TRBV5-1	TRBD2	CASSWGGSGQETQYF	TGCGCCAGCAGCTGGGGAGGGAGCGGCCAAGAGACCCAGTACTTC
TRBJ1-1	few	TRBV27	-	CASSLVGGATEAFF	TGTGCCAGCAGTTTAGTGGGGGGGGCCACTGAAGCTTTCTTT
TRBJ1-1	-	TRBV12-5	-	CASATDRNTEAFF	TGTGCTAGTGCTACCGACAGGAACACTGAAGCTTTCTTT
TRBJ2-5	-	TRBV5-4	TRBD1	CASSTSTGAQATQYF	TGTGCCAGCAGCACCTCAACAGGGGCCCAAGCGACCCAGTACTTC
TRBJ1-5	-	TRBV19	TRBD1	CASSLQGAQGQPQHF	TGTGCCAGTAGTTTACAGGGGGCGCAGGGTCAGCCCCAGCATTTT
TRBJ1-6	-	TRBV5-6	TRBD1	CASSLTGTGSNSPLHF	TGTGCCAGCAGCTTAACCGGGACAGGCTCAAATTCACCCCTCCACTTT
TRBJ1-5	many	TRBV4-1	TRBD1	CASSQDPPTRAGGFNQPQHF	TGCGCCAGCAGCCAAGATCCGCCGACACGGGCAGGGGGCTTCAATCAGCCCCAGCATTTT
TRBJ1-1	-	TRBV18	-	CASSPKGQLGPEAFF	TGTGCCAGCTCACCAAAGGGACAACTCGGTCCTGAAGCTTTCTTT
TRBJ1-2	-	TRBV3-1/TRBV3-2	-	CASSQRRGAGYTF	TGTGCCAGCAGTCAAAGGAGGGGCGCTGGCTACACCTTC